This is a list of T cell receptor beta chains from one sample in a study of persistence of HIV-infected CD4 T cells. Profiled with immunoSEQ multiplex PCR; TCRdb holds only in-frame clones, not every one. This sample has about 64,000 clones, with under 80% found just once. No antigen has been assigned to these receptors. Specimen: CD4+ T cells sorted from PBMCs after roughly 19-hour stimulation, collected from a patient who received antiretroviral therapy. The receptors derive from an adult man with HIV who was CMV-seropositive. The CDR3 runs from the conserved cysteine through the conserved F or W. Fields, in order: J gene, clone size, V gene, D gene, CDR3 protein, CDR3 DNA. D genes are given only for firm matches. Not every row has a clone size; where given, it reads once, few, many or a size class.

TRBJ2-2 . TRBV5-1 TRBD1 CASSSAYWTGANTGELFF TGCGCCAGCAGCTCGGCCTACTGGACAGGGGCGAACACCGGGGAGCTGTTTTTT
TRBJ2-3 . TRBV9 . CASSASLPRGDTQYF TGTGCCAGCAGCGCTTCCCTTCCGAGGGGAGATACGCAGTATTTT
TRBJ1-5 . TRBV24-1 . CATSVGHGNYQPQHF TGTGCCACCAGTGTAGGCCACGGGAACTATCAGCCCCAGCATTTT
TRBJ2-1 . TRBV6-2/TRBV6-3 . CASSPWGFSSYNEQFF TGTGCCAGCAGCCCATGGGGGTTTAGCTCCTACAATGAGCAGTTCTTC
TRBJ2-7 . TRBV28 . CASSPYQSYEQYF TGTGCCAGCAGTCCCTATCAAAGCTACGAGCAGTACTTC
TRBJ2-2 . TRBV7-6 . CASSLDGGTGELFF TGTGCCAGCAGCTTAGATGGCGGCACCGGGGAGCTGTTTTTT
TRBJ2-3 . TRBV27 TRBD2 CASSLSRGGALGTQYF TGTGCCAGCAGTTTATCCCGCGGGGGTGCTTTGGGTACGCAGTATTTT
TRBJ1-1 . TRBV28 . CASEGGTEAFF TGTGCCAGCGAGGGAGGGACTGAAGCTTTCTTT
TRBJ1-5 . TRBV12-5 . CASGLVGGTQPQHF TGTGCTAGTGGTTTGGTGGGAGGGACTCAGCCCCAGCATTTT
TRBJ2-2 . TRBV9 TRBD2 CASSVNRLAFRTGELFF TGTGCCAGCAGCGTAAATCGACTAGCTTTCAGGACCGGGGAGCTGTTTTTT
TRBJ2-7 . TRBV2 . CASAWAASSYEQYF TGTGCCAGCGCCTGGGCGGCTAGCTCCTACGAGCAGTACTTC
TRBJ2-5 . TRBV7-9 TRBD2 CASSPRAGGPGETQYF TGTGCCAGCAGCCCCCGGGCGGGGGGGCCGGGAGAGACCCAGTACTTC
TRBJ1-2 . TRBV11-2 TRBD1 CASSLTGGDYGYTF TGTGCCAGCAGCTTAACAGGGGGCGACTATGGCTACACCTTC
TRBJ1-5 . TRBV19 TRBD1 CASSRGTGGSQPQHF TGTGCCAGTAGCAGGGGGACAGGGGGGAGTCAGCCCCAGCATTTT
TRBJ1-6 . TRBV4-2 . CASSQDRDTYNSPLHF TGTGCCAGCAGCCAAGATCGGGACACTTATAATTCACCCCTCCACTTT
TRBJ2-7 few TRBV7-2 . CASSSGRDLTYEQYF TGTGCCAGCAGCTCCGGACGGGACCTGACCTACGAGCAGTACTTC
TRBJ1-6 few TRBV27 . CASRGDSYNSPLHF TGTGCCAGCAGAGGGGACTCCTATAATTCACCCCTCCACTTT
TRBJ1-1 . TRBV3-1/TRBV3-2 . CASSRRGQYTEAFF TGTGCCAGCAGCCGGAGGGGACAATACACTGAAGCTTTCTTT
TRBJ2-2 . TRBV9 TRBD1 CASTSQSGTGNTGELFF TGTGCCAGCACCTCCCAGTCCGGGACAGGCAACACCGGGGAGCTGTTTTTT
TRBJ1-2 few TRBV2 . CASRGLFDGYTF TGTGCCAGCAGGGGACTCTTCGATGGCTACACCTTC
TRBJ2-3 once TRBV5-1 TRBD2 CASSWTSGTDTQYF TGCGCCAGCAGCTGGACTAGCGGCACAGATACGCAGTATTTT
TRBJ2-4 . TRBV5-4 . CASSPNGVEAKNIQYF TGTGCCAGCAGCCCCAACGGGGTGGAGGCCAAAAACATTCAGTACTTC
TRBJ2-1 . TRBV2 . CASSEAVLAGYNEQFF TGTGCCAGCAGTGAAGCGGTCCTTGCGGGATACAATGAGCAGTTCTTC
TRBJ1-5 . TRBV6-2/TRBV6-3 TRBD1 CASSTWTGQRGAQHF TGTGCCAGCAGCACCTGGACAGGGCAAAGGGGAGCCCAGCATTTT
TRBJ2-7 . TRBV6-1 . CASSDRGPYEQYF TGTGCCAGCAGTGACAGGGGCCCCTACGAGCAGTACTTC
TRBJ2-7 . TRBV5-4 . CASSLGGQIFNEQYF TGTGCCAGCAGCTTGGGGGGGCAGATCTTCAACGAGCAGTACTTC
TRBJ1-3 . TRBV4-1 . CASSQEPGPPNTIYF TGCGCCAGCAGCCAAGAACCGGGCCCACCGAACACCATATATTTT
TRBJ1-5 few TRBV12-5 TRBD1 CASGPGTGGNQPQHF TGTGCTAGTGGCCCGGGTACAGGGGGTAATCAGCCCCAGCATTTT
TRBJ1-2 . TRBV24-1 . CATSDPSEPLGGYTF TGTGCCACCAGTGATCCCTCTGAACCCTTGGGGGGCTACACCTTC
TRBJ2-7 few TRBV29-1 . CSVRATSSSYEQYF TGCAGCGTTCGGGCGACTTCGAGCTCCTACGAGCAGTACTTC
TRBJ2-7 . TRBV7-8 . CASSLTGSSYEQYF TGTGCCAGCAGCTTAACAGGCTCTTCCTACGAGCAGTACTTC
TRBJ1-2 . TRBV12-3/TRBV12-4 TRBD1 CASSPDRGYGYTF TGTGCCAGCAGTCCCGACAGGGGGTATGGCTACACCTTC
TRBJ2-1 . TRBV2 . CASSEERGLSNEQFF TGTGCCAGCAGTGAAGAGCGCGGTCTATCAAATGAGCAGTTCTTC
TRBJ1-2 . TRBV3-1/TRBV3-2 . CASSQGEGYYGYTF TGTGCCAGCAGCCAAGGGGAAGGGTACTATGGCTACACCTTC
TRBJ1-5 . TRBV28 . CASRGTRGNQPQHF TGTGCCAGCAGGGGGACCCGGGGCAATCAGCCCCAGCATTTT
TRBJ1-1 . TRBV5-1 . CASSLETGKAFF TGCGCCAGCAGCTTGGAAACAGGGAAAGCTTTCTTT
TRBJ2-7 . TRBV6-2/TRBV6-3 . CASSYDLVGEQYF TGTGCCAGCAGTTACGACTTGGTTGGCGAGCAGTACTTC
TRBJ1-3 once TRBV6-1 . CASSGVGTISGNTIYF TGTGCCAGCAGTGGGGTGGGGACCATCTCTGGAAACACCATATATTTT
TRBJ2-1 . TRBV6-5 TRBD2 CASSYQGTSEQFF TGTGCCAGCAGTTACCAGGGGACTAGTGAGCAGTTCTTC
TRBJ2-5 . TRBV19 . CASSPVLAGNLNF TGTGCCAGTAGTCCGGTTTTGGCGGGGAATTTGAACTTC
TRBJ1-4 . TRBV27 . CASGWGNEKLFF TGTGCCAGCGGCTGGGGGAACGAAAAACTGTTTTTT
TRBJ1-2 . TRBV5-4 TRBD1 CAAASVRQGGGYGYTF TGTGCCGCTGCCTCAGTTAGACAGGGAGGTGGCTATGGCTACACCTTC
TRBJ1-4 few TRBV18 . CASSAQGMGNEKLFF TGTGCCAGCTCTGCTCAGGGAATGGGGAATGAAAAACTGTTTTTT
TRBJ1-1 once TRBV2 . CASSEEVGNTEAFF TGTGCCAGCAGTGAAGAGGTAGGGAACACTGAAGCTTTCTTT
TRBJ1-2 . TRBV7-2 . CASRFQGSEYGYTF TGTGCCAGCAGATTCCAGGGTTCGGAATATGGCTACACCTTC
TRBJ1-1 . TRBV5-6 . CASSNYRVTIAEAFF TGTGCCAGCAGCAATTACAGGGTCACGATCGCTGAAGCTTTCTTT
TRBJ1-6 . TRBV27 . CASRLSGREANSPLHF TGTGCCAGCAGACTATCGGGGAGGGAAGCTAATTCACCCCTCCACTTT
TRBJ2-2 . TRBV27 . CASSSSGRNTGELFF TGTGCCAGCAGTTCCTCAGGGAGGAACACCGGGGAGCTGTTTTTT
TRBJ1-4 . TRBV7-9 . CASSLSGRGRDEKLFF TGTGCCAGCAGCTTGAGTGGAAGGGGTAGGGATGAAAAACTGTTTTTT
TRBJ2-5 . TRBV4-1 . CASSQGQQETQYF TGCGCCAGCAGCCAAGGCCAGCAAGAGACCCAGTACTTC
TRBJ1-6 . TRBV12-3/TRBV12-4 . CASSPPNSPLHF TGTGCCAGCAGTCCTCCTAATTCACCCCTCCACTTT
TRBJ1-1 . TRBV5-1 TRBD1 CASCSGTGVDTEAFF TGCGCCAGCTGCTCCGGGACAGGGGTTGACACTGAAGCTTTCTTT
TRBJ2-7 . TRBV6-5 TRBD1 CASSLGTAYEQYF TGTGCCAGCAGTTTGGGGACAGCCTACGAGCAGTACTTC